This T cell receptor (beta chain) originates from a study of blood T cell repertoires in COVID-19. Some clones are missing from TCRdb's copy, which holds only in-frame ones; the method was immunoSEQ multiplex PCR. The table has some 260,000 clones, 82% seen once; the top ten hold less than 4%. The V segment lost 8 bases and the J segment 10 bases; nucleotides outside the gene matches: 8. This CDR3 contains 11 residues. The germline V gene has CDR1 GTSNPN and CDR2 SVGIG (reference sequence). This clone came up a few times. The source of this sequence is a woman aged 18-29 years with acute or convalescent COVID-19. The V gene is TRBV30, the J gene TRBJ2-1; TRBD2 aligns across 7 bases. The specimen was peripheral blood. The CDR3 sequence is CALAALAEQFF. The CDR3 nucleotides are TGTGCCCTGGCGGCACTAGCGGAGCAGTTCTTC.